The TCR beta chain under discussion was sequenced for a study of blood T cell repertoires in COVID-19. About the research overall: Researchers got acute and convalescent COVID-19 samples from the United States, Italy and Spain. The analysed material was cDNA or gDNA that came from T cells, B-cell-depleted T cells, or PBMCs.

The authors' processing: Nucleated cell number was recorded as an estimate derived from reference gene primer amplification. The table came from immunoSEQ multiplex PCR; TCRdb's copy has only in-frame clones and leaves some out. V and J calls plus clone size are reproduced from that table; the DNA served to infer D and trimming. The data hold approximately 90,000 clones, with around 80% observed a single time. The CDR3 is 16 amino acids. Germline lookup yields CDR1 MNHEY and CDR2 SMNVEV (reference sequence). V lost 0 bases and J lost 5; bases outside the gene matches: 6. The receptor's source is a woman at least 80 years old with acute or convalescent COVID-19. The chain links TRBV27 to TRBJ1-1, with TRBD1 matching 10 bases. Sequences were obtained from peripheral blood. CDR3 in DNA: TGTGCCAGCAGTTTATCCGGGACAGGGGTATCTACTGAAGCTTTCTTT. Translated, it gives CASSLSGTGVSTEAFF.